Given below is one T cell receptor (beta chain) in context. Its specificity is not known. Measured with immunoSEQ multiplex PCR; TCRdb has only the in-frame clones, and not every one. The sample contains tens of thousands of clones, around 90% of which appear only once. The data were taken from a study of T cell responses to AZD1222 COVID-19 vaccine. Notes on the study in general: Vaccine-associated CD4 TCRs ranged over spike, dominating at 160-218 and 743-854. Repertoire sampling was restricted to post-peak T cell response timepoints. With two AZD1222 doses given, Spike-specific TCR breadth and depth both rose.

This clonotype was obtained from an adult who received the MenACWY meningococcal vaccine as a control. The starting material was peripheral blood, obtained 28 days after the second dose of the MenACWY control vaccine.

CDR3 coding DNA: TGTGCCAGCAGAGGGGGGACTGGGGAACATGAGCAGTTCTTC. Translated, it gives CASRGGTGEHEQFF. This chain uses TRBV6-5 with TRBJ2-1; D possibly uses TRBD1 or TRBD2 (6 bases each). The V end lost 6 bases, the J end lost 8 bases, and 17 bases lay between the germline ends. The CDR3 has 14 amino acids. Germline V gene data show CDR1 as MNHEY and CDR2 as SVGAGI.